This TCR beta chain was captured by sequencing in a study of blood T cell repertoires in COVID-19. The overall study: The United States, Italy and Spain provided the acute and convalescent COVID-19 samples.

Looked up from germline, CDR1 is SGHRS and CDR2 is YFSETQ. The V and J ends lost 0 bases and 4 bases respectively, with 13 bases between them. The CDR3 contains 16 residues. Method: immunoSEQ multiplex PCR; TCRdb's copy keeps in-frame clones and lacks some. Counted here are 75,000 to 95,000 clones, 79% occurring once; the ten biggest clones make up 5.4%. The receptor was isolated from a woman of 80 years or more with active or convalescent COVID-19. The chain links TRBV5-1 to TRBJ2-2, with D tentatively TRBD2 (6 bases). What was sequenced was peripheral blood. CDR3: CASSLAGGELTGELFF. CDR3 nucleotide sequence: TGCGCCAGCAGCTTGGCCGGAGGGGAACTCACCGGGGAGCTGTTTTTT.